This record covers a single TCR beta chain. Seattle patient enrollment occurred during active infection, with longitudinal follow-up thereafter. The CDR3 consists of 14 residues. Germline assignment: CDR1 SGHNT and CDR2 YENEEA. V was clipped by 2 bases and J by 4 bases, with 6 bases between them. This sample was taken from a study of blood T cell repertoires in COVID-19. Across the study: Collection of acute and convalescent COVID-19 samples took place in the United States, Italy and Spain. Sources were T cells, B-cell-depleted T cells, or PBMCs; the material itself was cDNA or gDNA.

TCRdb's copy holds only in-frame clones and misses some; the assay was immunoSEQ multiplex PCR. The sample carries hundreds of thousands of clones, roughly nine tenths recorded once. The sequenced sample was peripheral blood. The source is a woman aged 25 to 45 with COVID-19, enrolled during active disease. The V and J genes are TRBV11-3 and TRBJ1-6, with D unresolved. The CDR3 is CASSLLQYNSPLHF. For the CDR3, the DNA is TGTGCCAGCAGCTTACTACAGTATAATTCACCCCTCCACTTT. The variable domain in full, with the rest retrieved from reference TRBV11-3 and TRBJ1-6, is EAGVVQSPRYKIIEKKQPVAFWCNPISGHNTLYWYLQNLGQGPELLIRYENEEAVDDSQLPKDRFSAERLKGVDSTLKIQPAELGDSAVYLCASSLLQYNSPLHFGNGTRLTVT.